This TCR beta chain was sequenced in a study of chemoradiotherapy in HPV16-positive cancers. TCRdb's copy holds only in-frame clones and misses some; the assay was immunoSEQ multiplex PCR. The sample contains thousands of clones, roughly 90% of which appear only once. The clonotype comes from a human donor with HPV-associated anogenital cancer. Sequenced material: tumor tissue, taken from a patient who underwent chemoradiotherapy.

DNA of the CDR3: TGTGCCAGCAGCTTTACTACTCAGGGTCTGGCTTTCTTT. Protein: CASSFTTQGLAFF. The V and J genes are TRBV7-9 and TRBJ1-1; tentative D call: TRBD1 (5 bases). Trimming removed 3 bases at V and 11 bases at J, with 16 bases between. CDR1 SEHNR and CDR2 FQNEAQ come from the germline V gene (reference sequence). The CDR3 runs to 13 residues.